This T cell receptor beta chain was retrieved from a study of shared clonotypes between healthy human individuals. Using immunoSEQ multiplex PCR, the repertoire was profiled, and TCRdb retains in-frame clones only, with some absent. The data show fewer than 600,000 clones, 79% seen once. This CDR3 has 12 amino acids. V lost 5 bases to trimming and J lost 10 bases, with 12 bases between them. CDR1 and CDR2 from the germline V gene are SEHNR and FQNEAQ (reference sequence). It was around 100 million PBMCs that unsorted samples used for genomic DNA. This sequence joins TRBV7-9 and TRBJ2-1; D is ambiguous. Sequencing was performed on PBMCs. The origin of this receptor is a woman aged 40 to 50 in good health. Some clones in this sample may be carry-over from other donors' samples. The chain's CDR3 is CASSPPYGEQFF. CDR3 DNA: TGTGCCAGCAGCCCGCCCTACGGGGAGCAGTTCTTC.